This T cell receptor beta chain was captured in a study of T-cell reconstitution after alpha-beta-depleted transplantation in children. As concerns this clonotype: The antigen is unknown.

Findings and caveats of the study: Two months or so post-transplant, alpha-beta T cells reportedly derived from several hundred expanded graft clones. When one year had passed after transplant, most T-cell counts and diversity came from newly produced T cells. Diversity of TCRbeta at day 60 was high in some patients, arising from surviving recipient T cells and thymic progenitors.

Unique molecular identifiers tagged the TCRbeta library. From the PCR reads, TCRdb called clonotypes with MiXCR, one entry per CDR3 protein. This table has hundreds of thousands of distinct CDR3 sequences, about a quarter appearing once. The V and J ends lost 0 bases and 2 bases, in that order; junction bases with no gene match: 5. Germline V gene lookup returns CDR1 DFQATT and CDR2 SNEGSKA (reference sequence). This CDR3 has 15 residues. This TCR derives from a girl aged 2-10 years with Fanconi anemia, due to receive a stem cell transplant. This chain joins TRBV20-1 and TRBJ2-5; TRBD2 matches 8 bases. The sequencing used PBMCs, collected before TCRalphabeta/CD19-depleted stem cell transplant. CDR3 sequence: CSARDSAGGQETQYF. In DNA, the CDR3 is TGCAGTGCTAGAGATTCTGCGGGGGGACAAGAGACCCAGTACTTC.